What follows is one T cell receptor (beta chain) and its context. The antigen remains undetermined. The CDR3 is made up of 14 amino acids. The junction had 5 bases not matched to a gene; V was cut back by 3 bases and J by 4 bases. Germline CDR1 is MDHEN and CDR2 is SYDVKM. This entry belongs to a study of beta chain features in type 1 diabetes. Study-wide results and caveats: TCRB CDR3s from Type 1 diabetes patients were moderately but significantly shorter in all four CD4+ subsets. When VDJ junctions were examined, type 1 diabetes patients showed fewer insertions and more deletions.

The sequenced template was cDNA made from the entire isolated RNA. Sequencing was performed with immunoSEQ multiplex PCR; in TCRdb, only in-frame clones are kept and a portion is missing. Of hundreds of thousands of clones listed, about an eighth are singletons. What was sequenced was naive CD4+ T cells from blood. The source of this sequence is a man aged 18 to 29 with type 1 diabetes. V gene TRBV28 combines with J gene TRBJ1-2; TRBD1 aligns across 7 bases. The CDR3 bases are TGTGCCAGCAGTTTCCCACAGGGGAGCTATGGCTACACCTTC. It yields the protein CASSFPQGSYGYTF.